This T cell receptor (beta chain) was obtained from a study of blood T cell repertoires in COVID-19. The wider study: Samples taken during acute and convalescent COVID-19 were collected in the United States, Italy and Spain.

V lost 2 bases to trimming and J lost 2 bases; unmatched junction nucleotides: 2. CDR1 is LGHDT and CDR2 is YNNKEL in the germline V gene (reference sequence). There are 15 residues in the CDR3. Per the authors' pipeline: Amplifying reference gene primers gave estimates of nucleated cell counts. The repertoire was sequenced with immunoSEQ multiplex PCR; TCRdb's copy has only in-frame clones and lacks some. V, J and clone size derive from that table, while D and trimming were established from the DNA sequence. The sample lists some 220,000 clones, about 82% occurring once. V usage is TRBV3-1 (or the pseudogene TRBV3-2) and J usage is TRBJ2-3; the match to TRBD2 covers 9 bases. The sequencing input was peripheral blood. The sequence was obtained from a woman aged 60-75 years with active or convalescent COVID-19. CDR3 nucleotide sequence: TGTGCCAGCAGCCAATTAGCGGGGGTCACAGATACGCAGTATTTT. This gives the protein CASSQLAGVTDTQYF.